The clone carrying this TCR beta chain was seen ten or more times. No antigen is known for it. Absence of ophthalmopathy within 18 months of follow-up defined stable hyperthyroidism. Symptoms, serum thyroxine and TRAb, thyroid ultrasound, and orbital computed tomography formed the diagnostic basis. The CDR3 totals 15 residues. Germline values: CDR1 DFQATT, CDR2 SNEGSKA (reference sequence). Trimming removed 1 base from V and 5 bases from J, with 17 bases in between. From RNA, the CDR3 regions of TCR beta chains were amplified and sequenced. HTBI primers were employed in first-round RT-PCR, then a second-round multiplex PCR followed. From the multiplex PCR reads, TCRdb called clonotypes with MiXCR, one entry per CDR3 protein. The sample consists of roughly 350,000 distinct CDR3 sequences, about a sixth of them appearing once. These data are taken from a study of Graves' ophthalmopathy and Graves' hyperthyroidism.

Study-wide points: Blood also held most thyroid clonotypes expanded above 0.001 frequency.

The chain couples TRBV20-1 to TRBJ1-2, with D possibly matching TRBD1 (5 bases). The TCR was taken from an adult woman with stable Graves' hyperthyroidism. The material sequenced was peripheral blood. The CDR3 spells CSARVVGDVGYGYTF. The DNA of the CDR3 is TGCAGTGCTAGAGTGGTTGGGGACGTGGGATATGGCTACACCTTC.